This TCR beta chain was sequenced in a study of T cell responses to AZD1222 COVID-19 vaccine. Study-level background: Second doses were pooled across both intervals (about 4 or about 12 weeks). Overall study findings and caveats: Once two AZD1222 doses were given, Spike-specific TCR breadth and depth went up. Samples come after the peak T cell response, not at day 14.

For this clone: The antigen remains undetermined.

The V gene lost 2 bases and the J gene lost 3 bases, with 7 bases spanning the gap. This CDR3 is built from 14 residues. The germline gives CDR1 MNHNS, CDR2 SASEGT. Generated by immunoSEQ multiplex PCR, the TCRdb table keeps only in-frame clones and is missing some. Among 150,000 or so clones listed, 80% to 90% were seen once. The receptor was isolated from an adult in good health. The gene calls are TRBV6-1 and TRBJ1-4; D possibly corresponds to TRBD1 (5 bases). Sequences were derived from peripheral blood, sampled on day 0 of AZD1222 vaccination. The CDR3 coding sequence is TGTGCCAGCAGTGAACAAGGGGCTAATGAAAAACTGTTTTTT. It yields the protein CASSEQGANEKLFF.